The 15 T cell receptor beta chains in this list originate from one sample, sequenced in a study of CD8+ T cells in alopecia areata. Described treatment: oral pan-JAK inhibitor, 5-10 mg twice daily. Reverse transcription of extracted RNA yielded cDNA, which provided the sequencing template. TCRdb's table, derived via immunoSEQ multiplex PCR, lists solely in-frame clones and lacks some. The sample comprises 150,000 to 200,000 clones, 65% of which are singletons, and around 0.9% rests with the top ten. Sequenced here: CD4+ T cells sorted from blood, sampled at week 4, from a patient treated with tofacitinib. Receptors originate from a human donor with alopecia areata.

The V gene is TRBV5-1, the J gene TRBJ2-7; TRBD1 is a possible D gene (5 bases). Trimming shortened V by 0 bases and J by 3 bases, and 7 bases separated the two germline ends. Germline CDR1 reads SGHRS; CDR2 reads YFSETQ. This CDR3 comprises 13 residues. The DNA for the CDR3 is TGCGCCAGCAGCTTGGCGGACAACTACGAGCAGTACTTC. As protein: CASSLADNYEQYF.

This clone was counted only a few times. The chain joins TRBV30 to TRBJ2-3; D might be TRBD2 (6 bases). The germline CDR1 and CDR2 sequences are GTSNPN and SVGIG (reference sequence). Deletions cut 4 bases from V and 6 bases from J, with 11 bases between. The CDR3 is made up of 12 amino acids. The CDR3 loop reads CAWTPGGDTQYF. The CDR3 DNA reads as TGTGCCTGGACCCCCGGAGGGGATACGCAGTATTTT.

A note on this clone: The germline gene is not matched at one end of the junction; a read error may be the cause. V usage is TRBV7-7 and J usage is TRBJ2-5; no definite D call. CDR3 length equals 13 residues. CDR1 and CDR2 from the germline V gene are SSHAT and FNYEAQ (reference sequence). The CDR3 reads CASSPTVGETQYF. In DNA form, the CDR3 reads TGTGCTAGCAGCCCAACCGTTGGGGAGACCCAGTACTTC.

V is TRBV5-1 and J is TRBJ1-1; no firm D call. Trimming removed 2 bases from V and 6 bases from J, with 14 bases in between. The CDR3 runs 14 residues. Germline V CDR1 and CDR2: SGHRS, YFSETQ. Here the CDR3 reads CASSFLFGGAEAFF. As DNA, the CDR3 is TGCGCCAGCAGCTTCCTCTTTGGAGGCGCTGAAGCTTTCTTT.

The chain couples TRBV29-1 to TRBJ2-2; D unresolved. Per germline, CDR1 SQVTM and CDR2 ANQGSEA. This CDR3 comprises 13 residues. V was clipped by 7 bases and J by 0 bases, with 9 bases between them. For the CDR3, the DNA is TGCAGCGCTAGGACGTCGAACACCGGGGAGCTGTTTTTT. Protein product: CSARTSNTGELFF.

The gene calls are TRBV29-1 and TRBJ1-2; 7 bases fit TRBD1. CDR1 and CDR2 from the germline V gene are SQVTM and ANQGSEA. The V segment lost 6 bases and the J segment 5 bases; nucleotides outside the gene matches: 12. The CDR3 runs 14 residues. CDR3 protein: CSVVPGQRGYGYTF. CDR3 bases: TGCAGCGTAGTACCGGGACAGAGAGGGTATGGCTACACCTTC.

This chain joins TRBV15 and TRBJ1-1; tentatively, D is TRBD1 (5 bases). Germline CDR1 and CDR2: LNHNV and YYDKDF (reference sequence). V was clipped by 0 bases and J by 5 bases, with 10 bases between them. The CDR3 runs 14 residues. DNA for the CDR3: TGTGCCACCAGCAGAGACAACAGACAGACTGAAGCTTTCTTT. Amino acid sequence: CATSRDNRQTEAFF.

This chain joins TRBV7-9 and TRBJ1-6; D remains unclear. CDR1 is SEHNR and CDR2 is FQNEAQ in the germline V gene (reference sequence). Trimming stripped 6 bases from V and 9 bases from J, with 9 bases between. The CDR3 runs to 12 residues. As DNA, the CDR3 is TGTGCCAGCAGTTCGGGAGCTTCACCCCTCCACTTT. This codes for CASSSGASPLHF.

This clone appeared a single time. The V gene is TRBV6-5, the J gene TRBJ1-3, with 7 bases lining up with TRBD1. There are 15 residues in the CDR3. V lost 4 bases and J lost 0; bases outside the gene matches: 3. Germline V gene data show CDR1 as MNHEY and CDR2 as SVGAGI. This chain's CDR3 is CASSSDRVSGNTIYF. The CDR3 region has the DNA TGTGCCAGCAGTTCCGACAGGGTCTCTGGAAACACCATATATTTT.

The J gene is TRBJ2-5, the V gene TRBV13; D possibly corresponds to TRBD2 (7 bases). V lost 5 bases, J lost 5 bases, and 18 bases lay in between. The CDR3 is 15 residues long. Germline V CDR1 and CDR2: PRHDT, FYEKMQ (reference sequence). The CDR3 protein is CASSDLSGGKETQYF. The CDR3 DNA sequence: TGTGCCAGCAGCGATCTCTCGGGGGGCAAGGAGACCCAGTACTTC.

The chain is built from TRBV7-2 and TRBJ2-7; D possibly corresponds to TRBD2 (5 bases). Germline V gives CDR1 SGHTA, CDR2 FQGNSA. This CDR3 contains 15 residues. Between the trimmed V and J ends, which lost 4 bases and 1 base, there was a span of 14 bases. CDR3: CASSSNDGVSYEQYF. CDR3 nucleotide sequence: TGTGCCAGCAGCTCCAACGACGGGGTATCCTACGAGCAGTACTTC.

J is TRBJ2-1 and V is TRBV30; 8 bases align to TRBD1. The CDR3 is 15 amino acids. J was trimmed by 0 bases and V by 3 bases; bases with no gene match: 4. Germline assignment: CDR1 GTSNPN and CDR2 SVGIG (reference sequence). The CDR3 DNA is TGTGCCTGGAGGATGACAGGGGTCTCCTACAATGAGCAGTTCTTC. Translation: CAWRMTGVSYNEQFF.

The genes are TRBV6-6 and TRBJ2-7; no clear D. In germline, CDR1 is MNHNY, CDR2 SVGAGI (reference sequence). The CDR3 sequence is 15 residues long. Deletions cut 0 bases from V and 5 bases from J, with 14 bases between. CDR3 residues: CASSYSRSPANEQYF. DNA of the CDR3: TGTGCCAGCAGTTACTCGAGGTCTCCGGCAAACGAGCAGTACTTC.

V and J are TRBV13 and TRBJ1-6, with D possibly being TRBD1 (5 bases). Germline values: CDR1 PRHDT, CDR2 FYEKMQ (reference sequence). Trimming left V 3 bases short and J 8 bases short, with 14 bases between. This CDR3 region has 15 residues. CDR3 amino acids: CASSFGTANYSPLHF. CDR3 in DNA: TGTGCCAGCAGCTTCGGGACTGCCAATTATTCACCCCTCCACTTT.

The V and J genes are TRBV7-9 and TRBJ2-3, with D unresolved. Germline CDR1 SEHNR, CDR2 FQNEAQ (reference sequence). There are 12 residues in the CDR3. Trimming shortened V by 1 base and J by 8 bases, and 7 bases separated the two germline ends. The CDR3 here is CASSLVGFTQYF. CDR3 sequence (DNA): TGTGCCAGCAGCTTAGTGGGTTTTACGCAGTATTTT. Supplemented by reference TRBV7-9 and TRBJ2-3, the full variable domain reads DTGVSQNPRHKITKRGQNVTFRCDPISEHNRLYWYRQTLGQGPEFLTYFQNEAQLEKSRLLSDRFSAERPKGSFSTLEIQRTEQGDSAMYLCASSLVGFTQYFGPGTRLTVL.